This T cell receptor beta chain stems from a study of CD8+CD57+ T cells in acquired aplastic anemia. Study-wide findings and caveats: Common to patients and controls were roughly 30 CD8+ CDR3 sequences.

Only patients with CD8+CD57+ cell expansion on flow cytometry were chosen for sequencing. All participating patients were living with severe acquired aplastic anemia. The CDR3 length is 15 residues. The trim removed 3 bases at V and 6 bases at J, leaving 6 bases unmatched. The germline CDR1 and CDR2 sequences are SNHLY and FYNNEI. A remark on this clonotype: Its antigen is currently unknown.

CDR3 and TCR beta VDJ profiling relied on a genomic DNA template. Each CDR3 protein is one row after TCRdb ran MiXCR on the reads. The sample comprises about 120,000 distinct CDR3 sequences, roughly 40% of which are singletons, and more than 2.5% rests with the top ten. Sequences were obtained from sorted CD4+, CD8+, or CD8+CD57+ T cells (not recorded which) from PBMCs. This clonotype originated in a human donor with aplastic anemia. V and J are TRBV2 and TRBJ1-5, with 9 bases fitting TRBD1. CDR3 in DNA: TGTGCCAGCAGTGAGGGACAGGGAAAGGGTCAGCCCCAGCATTTT. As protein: CASSEGQGKGQPQHF.